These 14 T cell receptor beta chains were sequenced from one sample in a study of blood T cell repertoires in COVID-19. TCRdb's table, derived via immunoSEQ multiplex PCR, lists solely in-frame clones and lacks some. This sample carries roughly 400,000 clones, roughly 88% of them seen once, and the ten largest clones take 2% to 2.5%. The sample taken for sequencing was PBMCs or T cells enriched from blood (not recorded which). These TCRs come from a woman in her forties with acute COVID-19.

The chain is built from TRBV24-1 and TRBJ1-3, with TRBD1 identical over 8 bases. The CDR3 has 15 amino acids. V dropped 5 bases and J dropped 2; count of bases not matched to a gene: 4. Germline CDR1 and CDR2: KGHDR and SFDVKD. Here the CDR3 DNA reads TGTGCCACCAGTGGAGGACAGGGAACTGGAAACACCATATATTTT. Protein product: CATSGGQGTGNTIYF.

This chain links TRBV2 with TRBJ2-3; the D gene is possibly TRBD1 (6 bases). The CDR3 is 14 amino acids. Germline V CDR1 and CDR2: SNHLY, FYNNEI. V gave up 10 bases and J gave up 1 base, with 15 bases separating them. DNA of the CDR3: TGTGCCATCACGGACAGTCTAGGCACAGATACGCAGTATTTT. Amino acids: CAITDSLGTDTQYF.

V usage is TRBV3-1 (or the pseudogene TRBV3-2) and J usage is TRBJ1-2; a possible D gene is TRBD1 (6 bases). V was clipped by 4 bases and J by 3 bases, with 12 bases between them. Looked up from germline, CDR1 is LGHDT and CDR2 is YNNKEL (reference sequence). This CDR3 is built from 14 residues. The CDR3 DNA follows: TGTGCCAGCAGCCGCTTGGACAGCTACTATGGCTACACCTTC. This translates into CASSRLDSYYGYTF.

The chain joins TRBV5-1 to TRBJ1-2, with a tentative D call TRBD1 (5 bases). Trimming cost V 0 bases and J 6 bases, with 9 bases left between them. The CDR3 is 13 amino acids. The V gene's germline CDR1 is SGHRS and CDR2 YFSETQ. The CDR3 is CASSLGSGNGYTF. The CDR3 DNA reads TGCGCCAGCAGCTTGGGATCAGGGAATGGCTACACCTTC.

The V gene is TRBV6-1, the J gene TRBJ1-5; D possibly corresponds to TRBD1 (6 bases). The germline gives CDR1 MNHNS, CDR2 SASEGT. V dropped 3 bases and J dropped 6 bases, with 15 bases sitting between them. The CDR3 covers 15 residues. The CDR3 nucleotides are TGTGCCAGCAGTGACAGGGGAATCGGTGCTCAGCCCCAGCATTTT. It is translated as CASSDRGIGAQPQHF.

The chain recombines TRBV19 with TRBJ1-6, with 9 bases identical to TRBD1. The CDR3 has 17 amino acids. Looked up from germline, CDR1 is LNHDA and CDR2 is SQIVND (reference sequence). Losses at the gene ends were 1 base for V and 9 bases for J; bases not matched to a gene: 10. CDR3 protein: CASSIVSQQGAFSPLHF. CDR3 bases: TGTGCCAGTAGTATAGTTTCTCAACAGGGGGCATTTTCACCCCTCCACTTT.

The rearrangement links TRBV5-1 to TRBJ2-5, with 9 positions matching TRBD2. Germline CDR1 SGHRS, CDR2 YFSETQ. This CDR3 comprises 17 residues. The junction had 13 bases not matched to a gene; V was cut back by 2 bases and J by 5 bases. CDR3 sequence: CASSLGSSAGGVETQYF. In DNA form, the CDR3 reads TGCGCCAGCAGCTTAGGGAGTTCAGCGGGGGGCGTGGAGACCCAGTACTTC.

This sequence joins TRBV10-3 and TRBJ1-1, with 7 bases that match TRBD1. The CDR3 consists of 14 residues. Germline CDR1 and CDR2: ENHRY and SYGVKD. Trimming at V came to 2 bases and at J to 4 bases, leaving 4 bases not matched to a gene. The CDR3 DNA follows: TGTGCCATCAGTGAGAGACAGGGAGCCACTGAAGCTTTCTTT. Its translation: CAISERQGATEAFF.

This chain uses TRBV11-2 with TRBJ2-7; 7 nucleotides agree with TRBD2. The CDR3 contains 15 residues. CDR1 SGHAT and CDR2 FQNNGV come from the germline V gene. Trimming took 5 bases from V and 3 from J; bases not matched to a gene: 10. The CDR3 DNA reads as TGTGCCAGCAGCCCAAACTGGGGGAGGGACTACGAGCAGTACTTC. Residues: CASSPNWGRDYEQYF.

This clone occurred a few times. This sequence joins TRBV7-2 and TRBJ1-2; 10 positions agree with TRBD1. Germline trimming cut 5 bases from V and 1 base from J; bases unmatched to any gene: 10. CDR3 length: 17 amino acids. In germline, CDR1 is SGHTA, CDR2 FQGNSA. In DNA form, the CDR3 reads TGTGCCAGCAGCCCTGGGACAGGGGCGAATTTTAACTATGGCTACACCTTC. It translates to CASSPGTGANFNYGYTF.

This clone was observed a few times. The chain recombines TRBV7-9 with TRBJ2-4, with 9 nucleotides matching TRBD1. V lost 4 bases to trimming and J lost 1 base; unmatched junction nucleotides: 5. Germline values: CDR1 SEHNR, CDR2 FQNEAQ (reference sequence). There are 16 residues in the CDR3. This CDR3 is CASSYGTGKAKNIQYF. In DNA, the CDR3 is TGTGCCAGCAGCTATGGGACAGGGAAGGCCAAAAACATTCAGTACTTC.

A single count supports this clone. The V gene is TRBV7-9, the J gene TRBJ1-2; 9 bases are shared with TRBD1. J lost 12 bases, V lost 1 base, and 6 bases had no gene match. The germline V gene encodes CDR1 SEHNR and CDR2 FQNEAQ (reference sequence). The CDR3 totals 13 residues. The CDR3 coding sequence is TGTGCCAGCAGCTTAGTAGGACAGGGGTGGAACACCTTC. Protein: CASSLVGQGWNTF.

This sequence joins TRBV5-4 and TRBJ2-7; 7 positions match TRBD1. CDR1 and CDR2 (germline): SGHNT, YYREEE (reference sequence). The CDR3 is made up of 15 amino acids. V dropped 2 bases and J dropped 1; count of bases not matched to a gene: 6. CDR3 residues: CASSFEGALSYEQYF. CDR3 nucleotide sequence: TGTGCCAGCAGCTTTGAGGGGGCCCTTTCCTACGAGCAGTACTTC.

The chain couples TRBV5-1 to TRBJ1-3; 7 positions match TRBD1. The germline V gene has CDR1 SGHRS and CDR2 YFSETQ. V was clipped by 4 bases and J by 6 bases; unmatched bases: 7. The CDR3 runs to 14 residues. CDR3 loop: CASSIGTDVNTIYF. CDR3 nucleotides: TGCGCCAGCAGCATCGGGACAGACGTAAACACCATATATTTT.